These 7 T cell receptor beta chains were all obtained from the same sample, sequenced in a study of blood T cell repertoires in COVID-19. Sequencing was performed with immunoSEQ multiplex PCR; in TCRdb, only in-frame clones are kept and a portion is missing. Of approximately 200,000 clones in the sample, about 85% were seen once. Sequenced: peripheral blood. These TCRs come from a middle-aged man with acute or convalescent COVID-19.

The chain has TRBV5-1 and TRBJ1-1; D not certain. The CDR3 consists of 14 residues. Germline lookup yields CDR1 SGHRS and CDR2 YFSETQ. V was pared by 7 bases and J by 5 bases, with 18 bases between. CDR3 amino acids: CASYHPGRGTEAFF. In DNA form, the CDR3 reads TGCGCCAGCTACCATCCGGGGAGAGGTACTGAAGCTTTCTTT. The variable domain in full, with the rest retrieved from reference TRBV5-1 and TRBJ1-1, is KAGVTQTPRYLIKTRGQQVTLSCSPISGHRSVSWYQQTPGQGLQFLFEYFSETQRNKGNFPGRFSGRQFSNSRSEMNVSTLELGDSALYLCASYHPGRGTEAFFGQGTRLTVV.

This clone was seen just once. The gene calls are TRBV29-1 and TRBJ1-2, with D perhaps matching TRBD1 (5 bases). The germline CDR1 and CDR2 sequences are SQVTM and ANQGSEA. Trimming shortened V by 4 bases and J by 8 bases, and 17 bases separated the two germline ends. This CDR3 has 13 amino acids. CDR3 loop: CSVGGDGVSGYTF. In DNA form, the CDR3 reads TGCAGCGTTGGGGGGGATGGGGTCAGCGGCTACACCTTC.

The CDR3 DNA follows: TGTGCCAGCAGCCGACCGACAGGGAACTACGAGCAGTACTTC. Translation gives CASSRPTGNYEQYF. This chain joins TRBV7-9 and TRBJ2-7; 7 nucleotides align to TRBD1. Germline V gives CDR1 SEHNR, CDR2 FQNEAQ (reference sequence). After removal of 5 bases from V and 3 bases from J, the junction contained 7 bases not matched to a gene. The CDR3 has 14 residues.

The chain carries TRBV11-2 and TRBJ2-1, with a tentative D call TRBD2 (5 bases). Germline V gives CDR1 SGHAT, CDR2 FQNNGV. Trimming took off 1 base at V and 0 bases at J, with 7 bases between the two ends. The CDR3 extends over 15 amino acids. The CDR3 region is CASSLGGSSYNEQFF. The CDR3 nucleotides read TGTGCCAGCAGCTTAGGAGGGAGCTCCTACAATGAGCAGTTCTTC.

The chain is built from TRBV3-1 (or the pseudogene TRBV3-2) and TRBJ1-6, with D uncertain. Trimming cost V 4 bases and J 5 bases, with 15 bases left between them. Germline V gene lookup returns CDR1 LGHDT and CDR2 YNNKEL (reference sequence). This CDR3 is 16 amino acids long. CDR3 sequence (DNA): TGTGCCAGCAGCCCTCCGGTGACTCGGCATAATTCACCCCTCCACTTT. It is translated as CASSPPVTRHNSPLHF.

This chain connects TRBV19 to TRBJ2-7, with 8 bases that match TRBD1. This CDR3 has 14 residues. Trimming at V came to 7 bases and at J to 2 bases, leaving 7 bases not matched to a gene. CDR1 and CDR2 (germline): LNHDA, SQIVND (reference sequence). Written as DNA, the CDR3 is TGTGCCAGTACCCACGGACAGGGTACCTACGAGCAGTACTTC. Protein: CASTHGQGTYEQYF.

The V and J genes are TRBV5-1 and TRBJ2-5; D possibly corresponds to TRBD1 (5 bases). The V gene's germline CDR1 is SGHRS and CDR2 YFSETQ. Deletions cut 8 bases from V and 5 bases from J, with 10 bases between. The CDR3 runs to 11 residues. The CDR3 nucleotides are TGCGCCAGTCTAAGGGGCGAGACCCAGTACTTC. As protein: CASLRGETQYF.